These T cell receptor beta chains were read from a single sample in a study of T-cell reconstitution after alpha-beta-depleted transplantation in children. TCRdb processed the PCR reads anew with MiXCR; each CDR3 protein has one entry. The sample holds some 490,000 distinct CDR3 sequences, roughly an eighth seen once. Specimen: PBMCs from the stem cell graft donor, collected from the stem cell graft. The receptors derive from a human donor who donated a stem cell graft to a child with combined immunodeficiency. The CDR3 runs from the conserved cysteine through the conserved F or W. A D gene is named only where the DNA matches it firmly. Clone size is not always given. Where it is, it says once, few, many or a class for expanded clones.

J	V	length	size	D	DNA	CDR3
TRBJ2-7	TRBV11-2	16	many	.	TGTGCCAGCAGCCACCGTGGAGACTATCTTCCATACGAGCAGTACTTC	CASSHRGDYLPYEQYF
TRBJ2-1	TRBV12-5	12	few	.	TGTGCTAGTGGTTTGATCCTCAGTGAGCAGTTCTTC	CASGLILSEQFF
TRBJ2-3	TRBV7-3	15	.	.	TGTGCCAGCAGCTTGGACGGGGGCAAGACAGATACGCAGTATTTT	CASSLDGGKTDTQYF
TRBJ2-7	TRBV5-1	14	many	TRBD1	TGCGCCAGCAACCTGGAGGGGACAGGCTACGAGCAGTACTTC	CASNLEGTGYEQYF
TRBJ2-7	TRBV12-3/TRBV12-4	14	many	TRBD1	TGTGCCAGCAGCCCGGGACAGGGGCCCTACGAGCAGTACTTC	CASSPGQGPYEQYF
TRBJ1-5	TRBV12-3/TRBV12-4	11	many	.	TGTGCCAGCAGTTTTCCCGGGCCCCAGCATTTT	CASSFPGPQHF
TRBJ1-3	TRBV12-3/TRBV12-4	17	many	TRBD1	TGTGCCAGCAGGGGAAAACGGGACAGGCTCGATGGAAACACCATATATTTT	CASRGKRDRLDGNTIYF
TRBJ2-4	TRBV6-5	13	many	.	TGTGCCAGCAGTTTACATGGAGGGGACATTCAGTACTTC	CASSLHGGDIQYF
TRBJ1-2	TRBV20-1	12	few	.	.	CSARGVNYGCTF
TRBJ2-3	TRBV24-1	17	few	.	TGTGCCACCAGTGACCACACAGACAGGCCCGATCCTAATACGCAGTATTTT	CATSDHTDRPDPNTQYF
TRBJ1-1	TRBV4-3	13	many	.	TGCGCCAGCAGCCTCTCCTCCAAGGGGGAGGCTTTCTTT	CASSLSSKGEAFF
TRBJ2-5	TRBV9	15	.	.	TGTGCCAGCAGCGTAGGTGGCGGCCAACAAGAGACCCAGTACTTC	CASSVGGGQQETQYF